The 18 T cell receptor beta chains listed next were all sequenced from one sample in a study of breast tumors, draining lymph nodes, adjacent tissues. Each CDR3 protein is one row after TCRdb ran MiXCR on the multiplex PCR reads. The sample comprises 70,000 to 85,000 distinct CDR3 sequences, roughly a fifth of which are singletons, and over 2% rests with the top ten. Axillary draining lymph nodes of breast cancer patients supplied the node samples. The material sequenced was axillary lymph node tissue. These receptor sequences come from a female donor with breast cancer. Some clones in this sample may be carry-over from other donors' samples.

In the case of this clonotype: Given a much more abundant clone one base away, this may be a read error. This chain joins TRBV28 and TRBJ1-4; D uncertain. Germline assignment: CDR1 MDHEN and CDR2 SYDVKM. Trimming removed 7 bases from V and 8 bases from J, with 17 bases in between. The CDR3 covers 14 residues. The CDR3 nucleotides are TGTGCCAGCAATTTCGGCAGTAAGACCGAAAAACTGTTTTTT. It is translated as CASNFGSKTEKLFF.

Many counts were recorded for this clonotype. The gene calls are TRBV7-2 and TRBJ1-2, with 8 bases identical to TRBD1. The CDR3 has 12 residues. CDR1 is SGHTA and CDR2 is FQGNSA in the germline V gene. The chain's CDR3 is CAIRGRNYGYTF. The CDR3 DNA is TGTGCGATCAGGGGGCGCAACTATGGCTACACCTTC.

As for this clonotype: This sequence may be a read error, since a much larger clone differs from it by one base. This CDR3 is missing its conserved last phenylalanine or tryptophan, likely due to a read error. The genes are TRBV11-3 and TRBJ2-3, with D possibly being TRBD1 (6 bases). Trimming took 5 bases from V and 4 from J, leaving 13 bases between them. This CDR3 comprises 14 residues. Germline values: CDR1 SGHNT, CDR2 YENEEA. The CDR3 sequence is CASSPTGNPDTQYS. In DNA form, the CDR3 reads TGTGCCAGCAGCCCTACAGGGAATCCAGATACGCAGTATTCT.

This clonotype was recorded many times. The chain has TRBV19 and TRBJ1-2; 8 nucleotides line up with TRBD1. The CDR3 runs 14 residues. With 6 bases clipped from V and 5 bases from J, the junction kept 8 bases outside the gene matches. Germline CDR1 is LNHDA and CDR2 is SQIVND (reference sequence). The CDR3 region is CASSNSQGGYGYTF. The CDR3, as DNA: TGTGCCAGTAGCAACTCACAGGGGGGATATGGCTACACCTTC.

Points on this clonotype: Because the CDR3 is missing its conserved closing phenylalanine or tryptophan, this is likely a read error. The chain employs TRBV11-1 and TRBJ2-1; maybe TRBD2 (5 bases). This CDR3 has 12 amino acids. V lost 5 bases, J lost 6 bases, and 8 bases lay in between. CDR1 SGHAT and CDR2 FQDESV come from the germline V gene (reference sequence). CDR3 bases: TGTGCCAGCAGCCGACGGGGCAATGAGCAGTTCCTC. This translates into CASSRRGNEQFL.

This clonotype has a count of ten or more. The V and J genes are TRBV19 and TRBJ2-2, with 7 nucleotides matching TRBD1. Trimming took 9 bases from V and 0 from J; bases not matched to a gene: 7. From germline, CDR1 is LNHDA and CDR2 SQIVND (reference sequence). The CDR3 spans 15 residues. The CDR3 sequence: CASRTGDANTGELFF. CDR3 DNA sequence: TGTGCCAGCCGAACAGGGGACGCGAACACCGGGGAGCTGTTTTTT.

This clonotype was detected many times. At one end, the junction sequence differs from germline, possibly due to a read error. The CDR3 DNA reads as TGTGCTAGCAGTCCCGCCCGGGGGCCCTCAGGATACACCGGGGAGCTGTTTTTT. Its translation is CASSPARGPSGYTGELFF. The genes are TRBV7-7 and TRBJ2-2, with D perhaps matching TRBD1 or TRBD2 (6 bases each). The CDR3 totals 18 residues. The germline V gene has CDR1 SSHAT and CDR2 FNYEAQ (reference sequence).

The chain links TRBV7-9 to TRBJ2-5; TRBD2 matches at 7 bases. Germline CDR1 is SEHNR and CDR2 is FQNEAQ (reference sequence). The CDR3 length is 15 residues. Unmatched junction bases numbered 11, after V lost 6 bases and J lost 4 bases. CDR3 DNA: TGTGCCAGCAGTTCGGCGGGAGTGGGCCCAGAGACCCAGTACTTC. As protein: CASSSAGVGPETQYF.

This clonotype was counted at least ten times. The V and J genes are TRBV20-1 and TRBJ1-2, with D unresolved. V was trimmed by 4 bases and J by 4 bases, leaving 10 bases between them. CDR3 length: 12 residues. Germline assignment: CDR1 DFQATT and CDR2 SNEGSKA (reference sequence). CDR3 sequence reads: CSAITGPYGYTF. Written as DNA, the CDR3 is TGCAGTGCTATAACCGGTCCCTATGGCTACACCTTC.

This clonotype was picked up many times. The V and J genes are TRBV6-2 or TRBV6-3 and TRBJ2-7; no definite D call. The V end lost 6 bases, the J end lost 1 base, and 13 bases lay between the germline ends. Germline CDR1 MNHEY, CDR2 SVGEGT. The CDR3 loop spans 14 amino acids. In DNA form, the CDR3 reads TGTGCCAGCAGCCCCCAGGACGGTTCCTACGAGCAGTACTTC. Its protein product is CASSPQDGSYEQYF.

There are many counts of this clonotype. This chain connects TRBV11-1 to TRBJ2-7; 7 bases align to TRBD1. The junction had 13 bases not matched to a gene; V was cut back by 5 bases and J by 9 bases. Germline V CDR1 and CDR2: SGHAT, FQDESV (reference sequence). The CDR3 contains 14 residues. The CDR3 DNA reads TGTGCCAGCAGCCCTCCCGGGACAGTCCCCAGGCAGTACTTC. It yields the protein CASSPPGTVPRQYF.

As for this clonotype: Its ends do not fully match the called genes, so a read error is possible. This rearrangement joins TRBV7-7 to TRBJ1-1, with D tentatively TRBD1 (5 bases). There are 13 residues in the CDR3. Germline values: CDR1 SSHAT, CDR2 FNYEAQ (reference sequence). CDR3 in DNA: TGTGCTAGCAGCCAAGGGGTGGGCACTGAAGCTTTCTTT. This sequence encodes CASSQGVGTEAFF.

Ten or more counts support this clonotype. The V gene is TRBV4-2, the J gene TRBJ1-4, with 10 bases fitting TRBD1. This CDR3 is 15 amino acids long. The J segment lost 8 bases and the V segment lost 3 bases, leaving 6 bases of the junction unmatched. The germline gives CDR1 LGHNA, CDR2 YNFKEQ. The CDR3 DNA reads TGTGCCAGCAGCCAGGGGACAGGGGTGGCAGAAAAACTGTTTTTT. It is translated as CASSQGTGVAEKLFF.

This clonotype was detected many times. CDR3 residues: CASSMSVYPGNEQFF. The CDR3 DNA sequence: TGTGCCAGTAGTATGTCGGTCTACCCGGGGAATGAGCAGTTCTTC. The rearrangement uses TRBV19 and TRBJ2-1, with D possibly matching TRBD2 (5 bases). The CDR3 spans 15 residues. CDR1 is LNHDA, CDR2 SQIVND, per germline (reference sequence). The V end lost 3 bases, the J end lost 7 bases, and 16 bases lay between the germline ends.

This clonotype was seen ten or more times. The chain is built from TRBV6-2 or TRBV6-3 and TRBJ1-6; 7 bases line up with TRBD1. The CDR3 has 14 amino acids. V dropped 6 bases and J dropped 7; count of bases not matched to a gene: 6. The germline gives CDR1 MNHEY, CDR2 SVGEGT. This CDR3 reads CASSRQGRNSPLHF. DNA of the CDR3: TGTGCCAGCAGCAGACAGGGTAGGAATTCACCCCTCCACTTT.

In the case of this clonotype: A much larger clone differs by one base, so this may be a read error. This chain links TRBV5-4 with TRBJ2-5; D might be TRBD1 or TRBD2, each matching 5 bases. The CDR3 sequence is 15 residues long. Deletions cut 4 bases from V and 6 bases from J, with 19 bases between. Germline loops: CDR1 SGHNT, CDR2 YYREEE (reference sequence). CDR3 residues: CASSDTRGEMKTQYF. The DNA of the CDR3 is TGTGCCAGCAGCGATACTAGAGGGGAGATGAAGACCCAGTACTTC.

This clonotype was counted only a few times. A junction end diverges from the germline sequence, so it may reflect a read error. The chain uses TRBV3-1 and TRBJ2-1; 9 bases match TRBD2. The CDR3 is made up of 14 amino acids. Germline V gene data show CDR1 as LGHDT and CDR2 as YNNKEL (reference sequence). CDR3 residues: CASSRLAAYNKQFF. The CDR3 DNA reads TGTGCCAGCAGCCGACTAGCGGCATACAATAAGCAGTTCTTC.

This clonotype was found many times. J is TRBJ2-1 and V is TRBV9; 9 bases map to TRBD1. The CDR3 contains 16 residues. Per germline, CDR1 SGDLS and CDR2 YYNGEE. V shed 3 bases, J shed 3 bases, and the junction held 7 bases outside the gene matches. CDR3 sequence: CASSAVDRGGYNEQFF. DNA for the CDR3: TGTGCCAGCAGCGCCGTTGACAGGGGGGGCTACAATGAGCAGTTCTTC.